This record looks at one T cell receptor beta chain sequence and its context. Its antigen is currently unknown. Profiled with immunoSEQ multiplex PCR; TCRdb holds only in-frame clones, not every one. The repertoire has nearly 110,000 clones, 90% of them found once; the top ten carry around 0.48%. This record belongs to a study of OX40 agonist ivuxolimab in advanced cancers. General observations from the study: Expanded peripheral T cell antigen specificity was not determined.

Material: CD4+ or CD8+ T cells sorted from blood, obtained in a trial of the OX40 agonist ivuxolimab. The clonotype comes from an adult with an advanced solid tumor such as melanoma, head and neck, liver or kidney cancer.

DNA of the CDR3: TGTGCCACCAGTCCTAGAGGGGGACAGAGTAATGAAAAACTGTTTTTT. Translated: CATSPRGGQSNEKLFF. The chain carries TRBV15 and TRBJ1-4, with 7 bases identical to TRBD1. With V trimmed by 6 bases and J by 4 bases, 11 bases remained unmatched. Germline CDR1 reads LNHNV; CDR2 reads YYDKDF (reference sequence). This CDR3 has 16 residues.